This T cell receptor beta chain was sequenced for a study of blood T cell repertoires in COVID-19. Overall study: PBMCs, B-cell-depleted T cells, or T cells provided the cDNA or gDNA that made up the material.

This CDR3 spans 14 amino acids. Trimming took 5 bases from V and 8 from J; bases not matched to a gene: 7. The germline CDR1 and CDR2 sequences are SGHRS and YFSETQ. The authors' processing: From reference gene primer amplification, estimates of nucleated cell counts were derived. TCRdb's copy holds only in-frame clones and misses some; the assay was immunoSEQ multiplex PCR. The V and J calls and the clone size are those of that table, but D and trimming were determined from the DNA. Of about 220,000 clones in the sample, approximately 82% were seen once. Remarks on this clone: In the same sample, other DNA sequences code for this CDR3.

What was sequenced was peripheral blood. The sequence came from a man aged 40-50 years who had recovered from COVID-19. V is TRBV5-1 and J is TRBJ1-4; 9 bases agree with TRBD1. The CDR3 sequence: CASSLQGAGEKLFF. CDR3 sequence (DNA): TGCGCCAGCAGTTTACAGGGGGCGGGGGAAAAACTGTTTTTT.